The clone carrying this T cell receptor (beta chain) was recorded once. This specimen comes from a study of blood T cell repertoires in COVID-19. Background on the study: Both acute and convalescent COVID-19 samples were obtained from the United States, Italy and Spain. T cells, B-cell-depleted T cells, or PBMCs supplied cDNA or gDNA.

Per the authors' pipeline: The assay estimated nucleated cells by amplifying reference gene primers. Using immunoSEQ multiplex PCR, the repertoire was profiled, and TCRdb retains in-frame clones only, with some absent. The V and J calls and clone size were taken over from that table, and D and trimming were inferred from the DNA. This sample carries about 210,000 clones, 80% to 90% of them seen once, and the ten largest clones take less than 3.5%. This CDR3 has 13 amino acids. Germline assignment: CDR1 WSHSY and CDR2 SAAADI. V gave up 4 bases and J gave up 3 bases, with 9 bases separating them. This rearrangement joins TRBV10-2 to TRBJ1-1; TRBD1 is a possible D gene (6 bases). The specimen sequenced was peripheral blood. This TCR came from a man aged 50-60 years with active or convalescent COVID-19. CDR3 nucleotides: TGCGCCAGCAGTGGGGGGCCCCACACTGAAGCTTTCTTT. Its translation: CASSGGPHTEAFF.